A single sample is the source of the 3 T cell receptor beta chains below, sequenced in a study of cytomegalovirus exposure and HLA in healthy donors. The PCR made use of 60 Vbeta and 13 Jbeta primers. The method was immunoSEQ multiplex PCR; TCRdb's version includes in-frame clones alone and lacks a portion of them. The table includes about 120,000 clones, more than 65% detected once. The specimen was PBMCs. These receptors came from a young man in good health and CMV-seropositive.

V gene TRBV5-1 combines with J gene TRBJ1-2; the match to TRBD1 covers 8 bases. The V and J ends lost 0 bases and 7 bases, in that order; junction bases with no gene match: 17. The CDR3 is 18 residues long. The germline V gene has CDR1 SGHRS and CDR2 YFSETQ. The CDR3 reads CASSLGGAGGSRGLGYTF. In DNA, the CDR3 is TGCGCCAGCAGCTTGGGAGGGGCAGGGGGCTCTAGAGGACTTGGCTACACCTTC.

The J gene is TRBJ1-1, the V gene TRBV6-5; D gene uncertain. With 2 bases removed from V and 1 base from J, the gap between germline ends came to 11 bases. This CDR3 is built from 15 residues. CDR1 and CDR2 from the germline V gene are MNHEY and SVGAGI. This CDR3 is CASSYGLDGNTEAFF. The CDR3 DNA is TGTGCCAGCAGTTACGGGCTTGACGGGAACACTGAAGCTTTCTTT.

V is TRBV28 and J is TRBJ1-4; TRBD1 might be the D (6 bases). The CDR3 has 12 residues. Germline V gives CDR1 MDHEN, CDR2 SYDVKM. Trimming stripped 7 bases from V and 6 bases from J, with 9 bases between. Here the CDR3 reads CASTQGYEKLFF. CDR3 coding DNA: TGTGCCAGCACCCAGGGGTATGAAAAACTGTTTTTT.